The next 21 T cell receptor beta chains were all read from a single sample in a study of blood T cells in healthy people across ages. With a J-beta primer mix and a sample-barcoded 5' primer, a second PCR ran 7 to 11 cycles. Each CDR3 protein gets one entry after TCRdb re-called the 5' RACE reads with MiXCR. The sample consists of about 640,000 distinct CDR3 sequences, 45% to 65% of them appearing once. The specimen was blood. All receptors derive from a man aged 55 to 70 in good health.

The V and J genes are TRBV10-3 and TRBJ1-4; 8 bases match TRBD1. The CDR3 consists of 14 residues. Germline V CDR1 and CDR2: ENHRY, SYGVKD. V shed 10 bases and J 2 bases; nucleotides not matched to a gene: 6. The CDR3 nucleotides read TGTGCCACCCGGACAGGGCGGACTAATGAAAAACTGTTTTTT. Its translation: CATRTGRTNEKLFF.

The genes are TRBV9 and TRBJ1-4; TRBD1 aligns across 7 bases. CDR3 size: 15 residues. The germline gives CDR1 SGDLS, CDR2 YYNGEE. The ends lost 4 bases at V and 6 bases at J; junction bases unmatched: 9. The CDR3 DNA is TGTGCCAGCAGCCAATACAGGGGCACGGATGAAAAACTGTTTTTT. This gives the protein CASSQYRGTDEKLFF.

The table lists this clonotype with a few counts. This sequence joins TRBV6-2 or TRBV6-3 and TRBJ1-2; maybe TRBD1 (5 bases). This CDR3 spans 15 amino acids. V gave up 6 bases and J gave up 8 bases, with 22 bases separating them. Germline-derived CDR1 and CDR2 are MNHEY and SVGEGT. In DNA form, the CDR3 reads TGTGCCAGCAGCTCCCCCGAGGCAGGGATCGGGGGCTACACCTTC. Protein sequence: CASSSPEAGIGGYTF.

This chain links TRBV20-1 with TRBJ2-4; 15 nucleotides agree with TRBD2. The tail of the sequence fits TRBJ2-7 better, so the J call may be wrong. From germline, CDR1 is DFQATT and CDR2 SNEGSKA (reference sequence). This CDR3 spans 15 amino acids. In DNA form, the CDR3 reads TGCAGTGCTCGGGGACTAGCGGGGGGTACCTACGAGCAGTACTTC. Translation: CSARGLAGGTYEQYF.

This clonotype was seen more than once but under ten times. CDR3 sequence reads: CATYTGPDWNGYTF. As DNA, the CDR3 is TGTGCCACCTATACGGGCCCGGACTGGAATGGCTACACCTTC. This chain links TRBV6-2 or TRBV6-3 with TRBJ1-2; D remains unclear. Germline CDR1 reads MNHEY; CDR2 reads SVGEGT. The CDR3 spans 14 residues. Trimming stripped 10 bases from V and 6 bases from J, with 21 bases between.

The chain joins TRBV29-1 to TRBJ2-3; TRBD1 matches at 7 bases. Germline V gives CDR1 SQVTM, CDR2 ANQGSEA. The CDR3 covers 13 residues. Trimming at V came to 4 bases and at J to 6 bases, leaving 7 bases not matched to a gene. The CDR3 DNA is TGCAGCGTTGCCGTAGGGGGCGAGGATACGCAGTATTTT. Protein: CSVAVGGEDTQYF.

This clonotype was seen a single time. The chain uses TRBV29-1 and TRBJ2-3, with D perhaps being TRBD1 or TRBD2 (5 bases each). CDR1 and CDR2 (germline): SQVTM, ANQGSEA. CDR3 length: 14 residues. V gave up 4 bases and J gave up 2 bases, with 13 bases separating them. As DNA, the CDR3 is TGCAGCGTTGCCCACGGGACCACCACAGATACGCAGTATTTT. Amino acid sequence: CSVAHGTTTDTQYF.

This chain connects TRBV3-1 to TRBJ2-1, with 8 bases that match TRBD1. With V trimmed by 2 bases and J by 3 bases, 12 bases remained unmatched. The CDR3 has 18 amino acids. Germline CDR1 LGHDT, CDR2 YNNKEL (reference sequence). The DNA of the CDR3 is TGTGCCAGCAGCCAACATCCGACGACAGGGGCGAACTACAATGAGCAGTTCTTC. Its protein product is CASSQHPTTGANYNEQFF.

The gene calls are TRBV12-3 or TRBV12-4 and TRBJ2-1; tentatively, D is TRBD2 (6 bases). The CDR3 is 15 amino acids. V was clipped by 3 bases and J by 2 bases, with 11 bases between them. CDR3 in DNA: TGTGCCAGCAGTTTCGGCGGGGAGACCTACAATGAGCAGTTCTTC. Amino acid sequence: CASSFGGETYNEQFF.

The J gene is TRBJ2-2, the V gene TRBV10-3; 8 bases match TRBD1. With V trimmed by 5 bases and J by 5 bases, 4 bases remained unmatched. The CDR3 has 14 amino acids. In germline, CDR1 is ENHRY, CDR2 SYGVKD. CDR3 coding DNA: TGTGCCATCAGTCCGGGACAGGAGACCGGGGAGCTGTTTTTT. Translation: CAISPGQETGELFF.

The chain employs TRBV20-1 and TRBJ1-4, with 7 bases matching TRBD1. Trimming removed 3 bases from V and 7 bases from J; junction bases left unmatched: 11. CDR3 length: 15 residues. CDR1 is DFQATT and CDR2 is SNEGSKA in the germline V gene (reference sequence). The CDR3 loop is CSARVPNRGSEKLFF. DNA for the CDR3: TGCAGTGCTAGGGTCCCAAACAGGGGTAGTGAAAAACTGTTTTTT.

This clonotype was counted once. One end of the junction is discordant with germline, which a read error may explain. The gene calls are TRBV20-1 and TRBJ2-6, with 7 bases fitting TRBD1. Germline CDR1 DFQATT, CDR2 SNEGSKA (reference sequence). This CDR3 contains 17 residues. The CDR3 loop reads CSASKGTVSSVANVLTF. The CDR3 DNA sequence: TGCAGTGCTAGCAAGGGGACAGTGAGCTCTGTGGCCAACGTCCTGACTTTC.

Here the CDR3 DNA reads TGTGCCAGCAGCCCTCGATGGGCCGGGGAGCTGTTTTTT. Protein: CASSPRWAGELFF. The gene calls are TRBV13 and TRBJ2-2; D not certain. The CDR3 runs 13 residues. Germline CDR1 and CDR2: PRHDT and FYEKMQ (reference sequence). With 5 bases removed from V and 6 bases from J, the gap between germline ends came to 10 bases.

The CDR3 DNA follows: TGCGCCAGCAGCCAAGAAAGGACTAGCCGGGAGACCCAGTACTTC. The encoded protein is CASSQERTSRETQYF. J is TRBJ2-5 and V is TRBV4-1; 8 bases agree with TRBD2. Per germline, CDR1 MGHRA and CDR2 YSYEKL. Trimming removed 0 bases from V and 5 bases from J; junction bases left unmatched: 5. The CDR3 is made up of 15 amino acids.

This clonotype has a count of ten or more. This sequence may be a read error, since a much larger clone differs from it by one base. J is TRBJ2-5 and V is TRBV12-3 or TRBV12-4, with D tentatively TRBD2 (5 bases). This CDR3 is built from 14 residues. V lost 5 bases to trimming and J lost 5 bases, with 15 bases between them. This chain's CDR3 is CASSVGPRGETQYF. CDR3 coding DNA: TGTGCCAGCAGTGTGGGCCCGAGAGGGGAGACCCAGTACTTC.

The chain couples TRBV20-1 to TRBJ2-7; D remains ambiguous. This CDR3 is 14 amino acids long. Germline V CDR1 and CDR2: DFQATT, SNEGSKA (reference sequence). V was shortened by 3 bases and J by 2 bases, with 14 bases between the two germline ends. Written as DNA, the CDR3 is TGCAGTGCTAGGTCGGGCGCCACCACCTACGAGCAGTACTTC. Amino acids: CSARSGATTYEQYF.

The rearrangement uses TRBV18 and TRBJ2-1; D possibly corresponds to TRBD2 (5 bases). Trimming shortened V by 6 bases and J by 13 bases, and 19 bases separated the two germline ends. The CDR3 loop spans 13 amino acids. CDR1 and CDR2 (germline): KGHSH, LQKENI. The CDR3 DNA sequence: TGTGCCAGCTCGGGCCCCGGAAGGGAGACCCAGTTCTTC. Protein product: CASSGPGRETQFF.

The chain couples TRBV30 to TRBJ2-7; tentative D call: TRBD2 (6 bases). Trimming took off 5 bases at V and 0 bases at J, with 14 bases between the two ends. The CDR3 sequence is 14 residues long. The V gene's germline CDR1 is GTSNPN and CDR2 SVGIG (reference sequence). CDR3 amino acids: CAWGGSSGSYEQYF. The CDR3 DNA reads as TGTGCCTGGGGTGGTAGTAGCGGCTCCTACGAGCAGTACTTC.

This rearrangement joins TRBV27 to TRBJ2-5, with TRBD1 identical over 12 bases. Germline V gives CDR1 MNHEY, CDR2 SMNVEV (reference sequence). This CDR3 contains 15 residues. The junction had 6 bases not matched to a gene; V was cut back by 5 bases and J by 5 bases. DNA for the CDR3: TGTGCCAGCAGTATCGGGACAGGGGGCCTGGAGACCCAGTACTTC. It specifies CASSIGTGGLETQYF.

The rearrangement links TRBV5-1 to TRBJ2-1; possible D gene TRBD1, 5 bases. Trimming shortened V by 0 bases and J by 3 bases, and 10 bases separated the two germline ends. Germline V CDR1 and CDR2: SGHRS, YFSETQ. There are 15 residues in the CDR3. The chain's CDR3 is CASSLASQGYNEQFF. As DNA, the CDR3 is TGCGCCAGCAGCTTGGCCTCCCAGGGCTACAATGAGCAGTTCTTC. Combining the CDR3 with reference TRBV5-1 and TRBJ2-1 gives the whole variable domain KAGVTQTPRYLIKTRGQQVTLSCSPISGHRSVSWYQQTPGQGLQFLFEYFSETQRNKGNFPGRFSGRQFSNSRSEMNVSTLELGDSALYLCASSLASQGYNEQFFGPGTRLTVL.

V gene TRBV5-6 combines with J gene TRBJ2-5, with 7 bases identical to TRBD1. The CDR3 has 14 residues. Germline V gives CDR1 SGHDT, CDR2 YYEEEE. Trimming took 1 base from V and 4 from J; bases not matched to a gene: 4. DNA for the CDR3: TGTGCCAGCAGCTTGAAAGGGGGCGTAGAGACCCAGTACTTC. It codes for CASSLKGGVETQYF.